The 2 T cell receptor beta chains given below trace back to one sample, sequenced in a study of human T cells and chemical hapten exposure. TCRdb passed the RACE reads through MiXCR, listing each CDR3 protein once. The sample lists around 360,000 distinct CDR3 sequences, roughly 6% occurring once. The time point was: patch test 2, 6 weeks after DPC sensitization. Treatment described: therapeutic diphenylcyclopropenone sensitization with weekly scalp DPC. Sequencing was performed on whole blood, taken in connection with sensitization to the hapten diphenylcyclopropenone (DPC). Receptors originate from a woman younger than 35 with alopecia areata. Some clones in this sample may be carry-over from other donors' samples.

The table lists this clonotype with a few counts. This chain uses TRBV20-1 with TRBJ1-5, with 7 bases matching TRBD1. The CDR3 runs 13 residues. V lost 5 bases to trimming and J lost 6 bases; unmatched junction nucleotides: 7. CDR1 DFQATT and CDR2 SNEGSKA come from the germline V gene (reference sequence). CDR3 nucleotide sequence: TGCAGTGCTGTTAGACAGGGCGGTCAGCCCCAGCATTTT. This encodes CSAVRQGGQPQHF.

V usage is TRBV5-1 and J usage is TRBJ2-1; tentative D call: TRBD2 (6 bases). The CDR3 has 15 residues. The germline gives CDR1 SGHRS, CDR2 YFSETQ. Trimming took 0 bases from V and 8 from J, leaving 15 bases between them. This CDR3 is CASSLGLGIYDEQFF. The CDR3 nucleotides are TGCGCCAGCAGCTTGGGACTAGGGATCTATGATGAGCAGTTCTTC.